This entry features one T cell receptor (beta chain) sequence. The antigen is unknown. An end of the junction differs from the germline gene, which may be a read error. With approximately 500 ng total RNA as template and a constant-region primer, TCR beta cDNA was made. Three nested multiplex PCR rounds, a slightly modified ARM-PCR method, built the TCR beta libraries. The study ran its first two PCR rounds for 9 to 10 cycles each, using TRBV1-TRBV30 forward primers and a C-beta reverse primer. From the multiplex PCR reads, TCRdb called clonotypes with MiXCR, one entry per CDR3 protein. This sample carries some 320,000 distinct CDR3 sequences, 65% of them seen once, and the ten largest clones take roughly 9%. Germline DNA was also extracted, while the blood RNA originated from unsorted whole blood. The data originate from a study of tumor-infiltrating lymphocytes in primary liver carcinoma. Study as a whole: Tumors were stage T1-T3 N0M0, about 4 to 11 cm across. Study results and limitations: Paired tumor-adjacent and tumor-blood samples overlapped less than tumor region pairs did.

The germline V gene has CDR1 SQVTM and CDR2 ANQGSEA. The CDR3 consists of 14 residues. The chain carries TRBV29-1 and TRBJ2-7; tentatively, D is TRBD1 or TRBD2 (5 bases each). The source material was peripheral blood. The source of this sequence is a man between 40 and 49 years old with primary liver carcinoma and hepatitis B virus infection. CDR3 DNA sequence: TGCAGCGTACATACGGGACGGAACTCCTACGAGAAGTACTTC. Its protein product is CSVHTGRNSYEKYF.